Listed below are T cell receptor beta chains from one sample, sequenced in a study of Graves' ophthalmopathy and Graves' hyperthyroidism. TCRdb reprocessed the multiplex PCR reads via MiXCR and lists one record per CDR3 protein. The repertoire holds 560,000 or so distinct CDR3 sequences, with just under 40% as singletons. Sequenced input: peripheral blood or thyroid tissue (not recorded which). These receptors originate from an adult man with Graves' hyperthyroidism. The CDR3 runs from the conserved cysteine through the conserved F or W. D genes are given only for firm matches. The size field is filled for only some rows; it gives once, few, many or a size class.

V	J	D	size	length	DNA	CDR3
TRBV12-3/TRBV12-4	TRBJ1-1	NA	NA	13	TGTGCCAGCAGTTTCAATGGGGGGACTGAAGCTTTCTTT	CASSFNGGTEAFF
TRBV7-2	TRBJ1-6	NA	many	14	TGTGCCAGCAGCTTACAACAGAATAATTCACCCCTCCACTTT	CASSLQQNNSPLHF
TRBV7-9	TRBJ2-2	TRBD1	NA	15	TGTGCCGGCAGCGAGGAACAGGGGGCTGACGGGGAGCTGTTTTTT	CAGSEEQGADGELFF
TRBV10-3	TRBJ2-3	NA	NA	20	TGTGCCATCAGTGGGAAAACTAAGAGGAATGCGGCAGAAGACACAGATACGCAGTATTTT	CAISGKTKRNAAEDTDTQYF
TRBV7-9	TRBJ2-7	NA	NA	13	TGTGCCACCCGCCAGGGGAGCTCCTACGAGCAGTACTTC	CATRQGSSYEQYF
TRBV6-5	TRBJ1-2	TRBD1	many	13	TGTGCCAGCAGTGAAACGGGACAGGTCGGCTACACCTTC	CASSETGQVGYTF
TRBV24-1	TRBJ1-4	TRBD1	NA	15	TGTGCCACCAGTGACGCACAGGGGTCATTTGAAAAACTGTTTTTT	CATSDAQGSFEKLFF
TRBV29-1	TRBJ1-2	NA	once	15	TGCAGCGTTGGAGGAAGCGGTGATTCCCCCTATGGCTACACCTTC	CSVGGSGDSPYGYTF
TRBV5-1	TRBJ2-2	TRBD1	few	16	TGCGCCAGCAGCGCACCCGGGACAGGGGGCACCGGGGAGCTGTTTTTT	CASSAPGTGGTGELFF
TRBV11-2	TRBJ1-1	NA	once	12	TGTGCCAGCAGCTTCCCGAGTACTGAAGCTTTCTTT	CASSFPSTEAFF
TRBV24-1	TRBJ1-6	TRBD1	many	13	TGTGCCACCAGTACAGGGGAGAATTCACCCCTCCACTTT	CATSTGENSPLHF
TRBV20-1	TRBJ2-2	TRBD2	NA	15	TGCAGTGCACTAGCGGGAGGGCCAAGGGTCGGGGAGCTGTTTTTT	CSALAGGPRVGELFF
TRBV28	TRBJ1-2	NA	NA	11	TGTGCCAGCAGCGAACCCTATGGCTACACCTTC	CASSEPYGYTF
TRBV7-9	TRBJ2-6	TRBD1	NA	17	TGTGCCAGCAGCCCCGGGACAGCGAGCTCTGGGGCCAACGTCCTGACTTTC	CASSPGTASSGANVLTF
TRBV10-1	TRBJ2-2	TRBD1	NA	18	TGCGCCAGCAGTGAGCCCGGGACAGGGGGCGTTATGACCGGGGAGCTGTTTTTT	CASSEPGTGGVMTGELFF
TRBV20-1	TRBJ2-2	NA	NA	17	TGCAGTGCTAGAGGTGGACGTATGGGCTTGATGACCGGGGAGCTGTTTTTT	CSARGGRMGLMTGELFF
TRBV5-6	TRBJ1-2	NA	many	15	TGTGCCAGCAGCCTGGAGGGTGGGGTGAACTATGGCTACACCTTC	CASSLEGGVNYGYTF
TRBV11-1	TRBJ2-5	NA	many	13	TGTGCCAGCAGCTTAGCGTTTACTGAGACCCAGTACTTC	CASSLAFTETQYF
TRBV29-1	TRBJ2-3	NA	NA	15	TGCAGCGTTGAAGTGGGGGGCCCAAGCACAGATACGCAGTATTTT	CSVEVGGPSTDTQYF
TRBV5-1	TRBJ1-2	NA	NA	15	TGCGCCAGCAGCTTGTTACGAACAGCTAACTATGGCTACACCTTC	CASSLLRTANYGYTF
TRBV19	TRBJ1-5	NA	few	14	TGTGCCAGTAGTATTGAACCTAGGGATCAGCCCCAGCATTTT	CASSIEPRDQPQHF
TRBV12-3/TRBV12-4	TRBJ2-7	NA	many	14	TGTGCCAGCACCGAAGGACTGGGCTCCTACGAGCAGTACTTC	CASTEGLGSYEQYF
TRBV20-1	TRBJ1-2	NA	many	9	TGCTGTGGCCAGGCTAGCTACACCTTC	CCGQASYTF
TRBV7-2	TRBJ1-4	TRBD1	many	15	TGTGCCAGCAGCCGAGCGGGACAGACTAATGAAAAACTGTTTTTT	CASSRAGQTNEKLFF
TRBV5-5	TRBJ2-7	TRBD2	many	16	TGTGCCAGCAGGGAGGGACTAGCGGTAAGCTCCTACGAGCAGTACTTC	CASREGLAVSSYEQYF
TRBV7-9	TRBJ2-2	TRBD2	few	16	TGTGCCAGCAGCCCTCCGGGACTAGCGCAGACCGGGGAGCTGTTTTTT	CASSPPGLAQTGELFF
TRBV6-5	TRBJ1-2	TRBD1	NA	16	TGTGCCAGCAGTCACCCCCTGGGACAGGTTAACTATGGCTACACCTTC	CASSHPLGQVNYGYTF
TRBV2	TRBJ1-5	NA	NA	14	TGTGCCACCAGCAGAGGGGAGACCCGGCAGCCCCAGCATTTT	CATSRGETRQPQHF
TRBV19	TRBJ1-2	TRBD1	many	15	TGTGCCAGTAGTATTTCAGGGGGCGCGGGGGAATCGACCACCTTC	CASSISGGAGESTTF
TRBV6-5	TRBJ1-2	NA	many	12	TGTGCCAGCACCCCGGGGTGGGATGGCTACACCTTC	CASTPGWDGYTF
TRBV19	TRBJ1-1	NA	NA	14	TGTGCCAGTAGTATAGTTCTCAGGGGCACTGAAGCTTTCTTT	CASSIVLRGTEAFF
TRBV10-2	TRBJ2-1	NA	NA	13	TGCGCCAGCAGTGGGACGCAGTACAATGAGCAGTTCTTC	CASSGTQYNEQFF
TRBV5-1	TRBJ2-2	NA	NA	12	TGCGCCAGCCGCAGACAGGACGGTGAGCAGTTCTTT	CASRRQDGEQFF
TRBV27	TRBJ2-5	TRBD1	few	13	TGTGCCAGCAGTTTAACCAGGGGGAATGTCCAGTACTTC	CASSLTRGNVQYF
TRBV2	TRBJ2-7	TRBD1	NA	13	TGTGCCAGCAGTGATTATGCAGGGGGCGAGCAGTACTTC	CASSDYAGGEQYF
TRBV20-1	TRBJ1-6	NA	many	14	TGCAGTGCTAGTGCTTGGGTCCATAATTCACCCCTCCACTTT	CSASAWVHNSPLHF
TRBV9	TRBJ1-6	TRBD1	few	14	TGTGCCAGCAGTGCCGGGGACAGGGACTCACCCCTCCACTTT	CASSAGDRDSPLHF